The 21 T cell receptor beta chains reported below all come from one sample, sequenced in a study of cytomegalovirus exposure and HLA in healthy donors. PCR involved 60 Vbeta and 13 Jbeta primers. Sequenced by immunoSEQ multiplex PCR; TCRdb stores in-frame clones only, minus some. The table lists approximately 290,000 clones, 80% of them singletons, with about 0.28% in the top ten. Sequencing was done on a sample of PBMCs. These receptors originate from a girl aged 2 to 9 in good health and CMV-seronegative.

Remarks on this clone: One end of the junction is discordant with germline, which a read error may explain. The J gene is TRBJ2-7, the V gene TRBV7-9, with 10 bases aligning to TRBD1. CDR1 and CDR2 (germline): SEHNR, FQNEAQ (reference sequence). The CDR3 runs to 14 residues. In nucleotides, the CDR3 is TGTGCCAGCAGCGTGACAGGGGGCGGCTACGAGCAGCACTTC. Its protein is CASSVTGGGYEQHF.

The rearrangement joins TRBV6-1 to TRBJ1-2; D not certain. The CDR3 totals 10 residues. Trimming took off 6 bases at V and 4 bases at J, with 3 bases between the two ends. Looked up from germline, CDR1 is MNHNS and CDR2 is SASEGT. The CDR3 reads CASSIYGYTF. In DNA form, the CDR3 reads TGTGCCAGCAGCATCTATGGCTACACCTTC.

The chain employs TRBV19 and TRBJ2-1, with TRBD2 as a possible D gene (5 bases). The germline CDR1 and CDR2 sequences are LNHDA and SQIVND (reference sequence). There are 15 residues in the CDR3. V dropped 2 bases and J dropped 2 bases, with 10 bases sitting between them. Here the CDR3 DNA reads TGTGCCAGTAGTATATCTGGGAGCACCTACAATGAGCAGTTCTTC. This codes for CASSISGSTYNEQFF.

This clone occurred once. J is TRBJ1-2 and V is TRBV10-3; no reliable D call. Trimming took off 8 bases at V and 5 bases at J, with 12 bases between the two ends. The V gene's germline CDR1 is ENHRY and CDR2 SYGVKD. CDR3 length equals 12 residues. DNA of the CDR3: TGTGCCATCTCAGCGGGTGTATATGGCTACACCTTC. Its translation: CAISAGVYGYTF.

V and J are TRBV18 and TRBJ2-2; TRBD1 matches at 10 bases. Germline CDR1 and CDR2: KGHSH and LQKENI. J lost 6 bases, V lost 3 bases, and 7 bases had no gene match. The CDR3 runs 16 residues. As DNA, the CDR3 is TGTGCCAGCTCACCTATCGGGACAGGGGTTGCCGGGGAGCTGTTTTTT. Translation: CASSPIGTGVAGELFF.

The chain joins TRBV10-1 to TRBJ2-5, with TRBD2 as a possible D gene (6 bases). This CDR3 has 17 amino acids. V was trimmed by 0 bases and J by 1 base, leaving 15 bases between them. From germline, CDR1 is WNHNN and CDR2 SYGVQD (reference sequence). CDR3 in DNA: TGCGCCAGCAGTGAGTCAGGAGGGGTCCGGTTCCAAGAGACCCAGTACTTC. Its protein is CASSESGGVRFQETQYF.

This rearrangement joins TRBV30 to TRBJ2-7; the D gene is possibly TRBD2 (6 bases). The germline V and J ends were trimmed by 0 bases and 3 bases, with 9 bases remaining between them. The CDR3 loop spans 13 amino acids. Germline V lookup: CDR1 GTSNPN, CDR2 SVGIG (reference sequence). The CDR3 nucleotides read TGTGCCTGGAGTGTACGGAGGGGCTACGAGCAGTACTTC. Its translation: CAWSVRRGYEQYF.

The chain combines TRBV7-9 with TRBJ2-5; D possibly corresponds to TRBD2 (6 bases). Germline V CDR1 and CDR2: SEHNR, FQNEAQ (reference sequence). The CDR3 covers 15 residues. V was shortened by 2 bases and J by 1 base, with 11 bases between the two germline ends. CDR3 protein: CASSLKRAFQETQYF. The CDR3 bases are TGTGCCAGCAGCTTAAAGCGGGCATTCCAAGAGACCCAGTACTTC.

A single count supports this clone. Different DNA sequences within this sample yield the same CDR3. The chain couples TRBV19 to TRBJ2-1; D is perhaps TRBD2 (6 bases). Deletions cut 6 bases from V and 0 bases from J, with 6 bases between. This CDR3 has 13 residues. Germline V gene data show CDR1 as LNHDA and CDR2 as SQIVND (reference sequence). In DNA form, the CDR3 reads TGTGCCAGTAGCGGGAGCTCCTACAATGAGCAGTTCTTC. This codes for CASSGSSYNEQFF. The full variable domain, completed using reference TRBV19 and TRBJ2-1, is DGGITQSPKYLFRKEGQNVTLSCEQNLNHDAMYWYRQDPGQGLRLIYYSQIVNDFQKGDIAEGYSVSREKKESFPLTVTSAQKNPTAFYLCASSGSSYNEQFFGPGTRLTVL.

The rearrangement joins TRBV5-8 to TRBJ2-7, with no clear D. V was shortened by 6 bases and J by 1 base, with 5 bases between the two germline ends. The V gene's germline CDR1 is SGHTS and CDR2 YDEGEE. The CDR3 contains 11 residues. The CDR3: CASTQSYEQYF. CDR3 nucleotides: TGTGCCAGCACCCAATCCTACGAGCAGTACTTC.

The chain links TRBV5-5 to TRBJ1-1; no firm D call. The CDR3 sequence is 16 residues long. The V end was cut by 5 bases, the J end by 0 bases, with 17 bases between. Looked up from germline, CDR1 is SGHKS and CDR2 is YYEKEE (reference sequence). CDR3 amino acids: CASSLRPYSMNTEAFF. CDR3 nucleotides: TGTGCCAGCAGTCTTCGACCTTACAGTATGAACACTGAAGCTTTCTTT.

V gene TRBV6-4 combines with J gene TRBJ2-3, with 13 bases identical to TRBD2. The V segment lost 2 bases and the J segment 4 bases; nucleotides outside the gene matches: 0. The germline V gene has CDR1 MRHNA and CDR2 SNTAGT. CDR3 size: 15 residues. CDR3 sequence reads: CASSDTSGGADTQYF. DNA for the CDR3: TGTGCCAGCAGTGACACTAGCGGGGGGGCAGATACGCAGTATTTT.

The rearrangement links TRBV19 to TRBJ1-1, with a tentative D call TRBD1 (6 bases). V was shortened by 11 bases and J by 10 bases, with 17 bases between the two germline ends. Germline loops: CDR1 LNHDA, CDR2 SQIVND (reference sequence). This CDR3 is 11 amino acids long. DNA for the CDR3: TGTGCCGTCATCGGGGGCGGGGGAGCTTTCTTT. It encodes CAVIGGGGAFF.

The V gene is TRBV21-1, the J gene TRBJ1-2. TRBV21-1 is marked as a pseudogene. This CDR3 comprises 17 residues. The CDR3 coding sequence is TGTGCCAGCAGCAAAAAGAGGGTGTGGGTTCAGTGCTATGGCTACACCTTC. It yields the protein CASSKKRVWVQCYGYTF.

Concerning this clone itself: This CDR3 is also generated by other DNA sequences in the sample. This rearrangement joins TRBV6-5 to TRBJ1-6; 7 nucleotides match TRBD1. V shed 6 bases and J 4 bases; nucleotides not matched to a gene: 3. The germline CDR1 and CDR2 sequences are MNHEY and SVGAGI. The CDR3 runs to 14 residues. The CDR3 DNA follows: TGTGCCAGCAGGGGGGGACAGTATAATTCACCCCTCCACTTT. Its protein product is CASRGGQYNSPLHF.

V gene TRBV19 combines with J gene TRBJ2-5; TRBD2 might be the D (6 bases). Trimming removed 5 bases from V and 2 bases from J, with 15 bases in between. The length of the CDR3 is 15 residues. Germline V CDR1 and CDR2: LNHDA, SQIVND (reference sequence). Written as DNA, the CDR3 is TGTGCCAGTAGTTCGGTGGGGGGATTACAAGAGACCCAGTACTTC. Translation: CASSSVGGLQETQYF. The variable domain in full, with the rest retrieved from reference TRBV19 and TRBJ2-5, is DGGITQSPKYLFRKEGQNVTLSCEQNLNHDAMYWYRQDPGQGLRLIYYSQIVNDFQKGDIAEGYSVSREKKESFPLTVTSAQKNPTAFYLCASSSVGGLQETQYFGPGTRLLVL.

The V gene is TRBV13, the J gene TRBJ2-7; tentatively, D is TRBD1 (7 bases). The germline V and J ends were trimmed by 0 bases and 3 bases, with 9 bases remaining between them. The CDR3 is 14 residues long. Germline V gene lookup returns CDR1 PRHDT and CDR2 FYEKMQ (reference sequence). The CDR3, as DNA: TGTGCCAGCAGCTTAGGCAGGGGGGACTACGAGCAGTACTTC. Its protein is CASSLGRGDYEQYF.

In this sample, this clone turned up a few times. V and J are TRBV9 and TRBJ2-1; 9 bases line up with TRBD2. The V gene's germline CDR1 is SGDLS and CDR2 YYNGEE. V lost 0 bases, J lost 9 bases, and 7 bases stayed unmatched. CDR3 length equals 15 residues. CDR3 sequence: CASSVDSGRGFEQFF. CDR3 nucleotides: TGTGCCAGCAGCGTAGATAGCGGGAGAGGTTTTGAGCAGTTCTTC. Using reference TRBV9 and TRBJ2-1 for the parts outside the CDR3, the full variable domain is DSGVTQTPKHLITATGQRVTLRCSPRSGDLSVYWYQQSLDQGLQFLIQYYNGEERAKGNILERFSAQQFPDLHSELNLSSLELGDSALYFCASSVDSGRGFEQFFGPGTRLTVL.

The chain recombines TRBV28 with TRBJ2-7; perhaps TRBD2 as D (6 bases). The V end was cut by 3 bases, the J end by 6 bases, with 15 bases between. Germline V CDR1 and CDR2: MDHEN, SYDVKM. The CDR3 is 14 residues long. The CDR3 region has the DNA TGTGCCAGCAGTTTTAAGGCGGGGACTGGCGAGCAGTACTTC. Translating gives CASSFKAGTGEQYF.

For this clone: A junction end diverges from the germline sequence, so it may reflect a read error. The chain's CDR3 is CASSLASQDGAFF. CDR3 coding DNA: TGTGCCAGCAGTTTAGCGAGTCAGGATGGAGCTTTCTTT. This chain joins TRBV7-9 and TRBJ1-1, with no clear D. Germline values: CDR1 SEHNR, CDR2 FQNEAQ (reference sequence). This CDR3 spans 13 amino acids.

V is TRBV7-9 and J is TRBJ2-7, with TRBD2 identical over 10 bases. V lost 6 bases to trimming and J lost 4 bases; unmatched junction nucleotides: 9. This CDR3 has 15 residues. Germline V gives CDR1 SEHNR, CDR2 FQNEAQ (reference sequence). CDR3 DNA sequence: TGTGCCAGCAGGTCTGGGACTAGCGCTTTTTACGAGCAGTACTTC. Translation gives CASRSGTSAFYEQYF.